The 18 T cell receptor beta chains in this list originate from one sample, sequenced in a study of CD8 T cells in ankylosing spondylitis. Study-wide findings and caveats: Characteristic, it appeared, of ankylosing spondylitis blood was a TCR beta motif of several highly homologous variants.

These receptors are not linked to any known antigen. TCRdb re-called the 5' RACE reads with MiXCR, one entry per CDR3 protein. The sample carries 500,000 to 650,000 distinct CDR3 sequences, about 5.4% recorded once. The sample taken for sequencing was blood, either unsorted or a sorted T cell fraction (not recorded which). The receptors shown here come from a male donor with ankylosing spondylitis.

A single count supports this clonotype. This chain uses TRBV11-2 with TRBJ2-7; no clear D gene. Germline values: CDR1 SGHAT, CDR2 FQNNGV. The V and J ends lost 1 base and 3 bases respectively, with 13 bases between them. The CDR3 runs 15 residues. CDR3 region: CASSLGSQLFYEQYF. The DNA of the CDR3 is TGTGCCAGCAGCTTAGGGTCGCAATTATTCTACGAGCAGTACTTC.

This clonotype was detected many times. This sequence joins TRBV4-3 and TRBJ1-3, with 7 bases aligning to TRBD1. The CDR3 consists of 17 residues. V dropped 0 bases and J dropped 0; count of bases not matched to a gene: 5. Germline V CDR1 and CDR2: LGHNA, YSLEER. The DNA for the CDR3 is TGCGCCAGCAGCCAAGATCTGGGACAGTACTCTGGAAACACCATATATTTT. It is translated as CASSQDLGQYSGNTIYF.

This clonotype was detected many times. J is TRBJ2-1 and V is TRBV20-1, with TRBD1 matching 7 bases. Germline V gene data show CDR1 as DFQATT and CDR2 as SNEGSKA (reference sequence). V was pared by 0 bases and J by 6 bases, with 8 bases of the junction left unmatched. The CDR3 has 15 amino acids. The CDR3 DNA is TGCAGTGCTAGAGATTGGGACAGTGGGTCCAATGAGCAGTTCTTC. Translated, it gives CSARDWDSGSNEQFF.

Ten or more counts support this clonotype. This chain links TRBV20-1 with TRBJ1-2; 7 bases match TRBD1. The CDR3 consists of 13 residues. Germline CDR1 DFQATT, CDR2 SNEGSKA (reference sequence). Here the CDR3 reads CSTLRTGNYGYTF. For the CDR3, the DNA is TGCAGCACTCTCCGGACAGGAAACTATGGCTACACCTTC.

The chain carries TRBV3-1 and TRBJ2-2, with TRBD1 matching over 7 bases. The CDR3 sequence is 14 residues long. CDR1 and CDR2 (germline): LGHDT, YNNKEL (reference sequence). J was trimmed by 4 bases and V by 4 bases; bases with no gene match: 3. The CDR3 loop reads CASSRRDSTGELFF. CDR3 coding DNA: TGTGCCAGCAGCCGAAGGGACAGCACCGGGGAGCTGTTTTTT. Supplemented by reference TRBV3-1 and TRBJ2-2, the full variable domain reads DTAVSQTPKYLVTQMGNDKSIKCEQNLGHDTMYWYKQDSKKFLKIMFSYNNKELIINETVPNRFSPKSPDKAHLNLHINSLELGDSAVYFCASSRRDSTGELFFGEGSRLTVL.

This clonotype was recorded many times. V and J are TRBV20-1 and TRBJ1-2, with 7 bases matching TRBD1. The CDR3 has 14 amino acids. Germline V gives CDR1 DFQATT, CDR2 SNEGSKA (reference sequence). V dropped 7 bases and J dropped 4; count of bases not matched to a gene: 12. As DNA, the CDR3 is TGCAGTGTTGGGGTATGGGACAGCCTCTATGGCTACACCTTC. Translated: CSVGVWDSLYGYTF.

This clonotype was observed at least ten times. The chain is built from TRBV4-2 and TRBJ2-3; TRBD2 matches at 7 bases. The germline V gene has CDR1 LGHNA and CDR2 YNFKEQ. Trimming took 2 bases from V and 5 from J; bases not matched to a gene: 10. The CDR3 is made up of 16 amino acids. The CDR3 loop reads CASSQRAAGAGDTQYF. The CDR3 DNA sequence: TGTGCCAGCAGCCAAAGGGCGGCGGGAGCGGGAGATACGCAGTATTTT.

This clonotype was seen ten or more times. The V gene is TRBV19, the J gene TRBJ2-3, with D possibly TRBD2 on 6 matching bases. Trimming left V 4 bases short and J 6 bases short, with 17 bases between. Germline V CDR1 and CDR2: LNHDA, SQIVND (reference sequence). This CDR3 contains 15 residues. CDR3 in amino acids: CASSRRATVLDTQYF. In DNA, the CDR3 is TGTGCCAGTAGTAGGAGGGCAACTGTTTTGGATACGCAGTATTTT.

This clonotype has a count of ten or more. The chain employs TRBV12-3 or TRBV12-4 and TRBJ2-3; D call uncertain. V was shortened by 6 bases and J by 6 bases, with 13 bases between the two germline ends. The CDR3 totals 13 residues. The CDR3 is CASSYRFVDTQYF. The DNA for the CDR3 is TGTGCCAGCAGCTATAGGTTCGTCGATACGCAGTATTTT.

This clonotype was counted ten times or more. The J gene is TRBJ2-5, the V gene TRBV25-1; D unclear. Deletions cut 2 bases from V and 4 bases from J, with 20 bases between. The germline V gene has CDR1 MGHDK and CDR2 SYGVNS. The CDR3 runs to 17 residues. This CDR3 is CASSEAPQVTLGETQYF. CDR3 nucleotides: TGTGCCAGCAGTGAAGCCCCCCAAGTTACCTTGGGAGAGACCCAGTACTTC.

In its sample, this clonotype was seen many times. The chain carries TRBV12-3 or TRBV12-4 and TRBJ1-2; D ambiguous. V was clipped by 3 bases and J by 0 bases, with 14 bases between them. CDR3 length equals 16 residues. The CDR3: CASSFETVQANYGYTF. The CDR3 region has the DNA TGTGCCAGCAGTTTCGAGACTGTACAAGCTAACTATGGCTACACCTTC.

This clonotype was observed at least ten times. CDR3 DNA: TGCGCCAGCAGCTTGGGCCGTCAGGACAGAGCCTACGAGCAGTACTTC. The encoded protein is CASSLGRQDRAYEQYF. This chain connects TRBV5-1 to TRBJ2-7; TRBD1 is a possible D gene (6 bases). The CDR3 has 16 amino acids. The V end lost 0 bases, the J end lost 2 bases, and 15 bases lay between the germline ends. Per germline, CDR1 SGHRS and CDR2 YFSETQ.

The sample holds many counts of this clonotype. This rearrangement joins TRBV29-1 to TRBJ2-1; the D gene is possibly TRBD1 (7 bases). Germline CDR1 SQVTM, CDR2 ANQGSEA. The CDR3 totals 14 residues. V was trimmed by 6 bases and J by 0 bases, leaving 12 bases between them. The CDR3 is CSVDRTTSYNEQFF. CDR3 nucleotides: TGCAGCGTGGACAGGACTACCTCCTACAATGAGCAGTTCTTC.

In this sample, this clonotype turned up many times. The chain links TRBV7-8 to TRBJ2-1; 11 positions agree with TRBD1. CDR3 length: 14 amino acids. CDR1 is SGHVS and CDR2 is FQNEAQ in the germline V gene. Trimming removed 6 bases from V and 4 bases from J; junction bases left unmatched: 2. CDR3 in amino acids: CASSGTGGYNEQFF. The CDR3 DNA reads TGTGCCAGCAGTGGGACAGGGGGATACAATGAGCAGTTCTTC.

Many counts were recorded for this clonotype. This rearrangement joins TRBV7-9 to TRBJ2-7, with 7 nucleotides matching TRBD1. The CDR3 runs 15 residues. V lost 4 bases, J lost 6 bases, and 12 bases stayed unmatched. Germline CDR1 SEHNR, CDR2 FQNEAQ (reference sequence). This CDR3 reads CASSSRTDRESEQYF. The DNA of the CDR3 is TGTGCCAGCAGCTCGCGAACCGACAGGGAGAGCGAGCAGTACTTC.

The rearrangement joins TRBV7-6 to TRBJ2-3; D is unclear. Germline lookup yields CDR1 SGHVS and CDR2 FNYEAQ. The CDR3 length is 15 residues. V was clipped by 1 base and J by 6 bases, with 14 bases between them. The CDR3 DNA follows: TGTGCCAGCAGCTTAGGGGGTCTCCGGATCGATACGCAGTATTTT. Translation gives CASSLGGLRIDTQYF.

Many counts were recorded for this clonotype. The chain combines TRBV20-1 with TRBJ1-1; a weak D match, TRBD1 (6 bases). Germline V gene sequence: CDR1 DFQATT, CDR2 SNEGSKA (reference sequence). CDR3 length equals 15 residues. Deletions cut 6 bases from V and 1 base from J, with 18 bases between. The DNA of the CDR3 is TGCAGTGCCGCAAACCCCAGGGGTAAGAACACTGAAGCTTTCTTT. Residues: CSAANPRGKNTEAFF.

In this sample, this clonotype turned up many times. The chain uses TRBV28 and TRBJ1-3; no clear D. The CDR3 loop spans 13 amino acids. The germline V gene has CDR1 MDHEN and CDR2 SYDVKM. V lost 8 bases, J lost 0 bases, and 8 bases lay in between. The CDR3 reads CASGSGSGNTIYF. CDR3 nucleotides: TGTGCCAGCGGGAGCGGCTCTGGAAACACCATATATTTT.